Sequencing of this TCR beta chain was carried out in a study of monozygotic twins with inflammatory bowel disease (dated by TCRdb to between 2019 and 2020). General notes on the study: In total, 28 monozygotic twin pairs made up the full study: 19 Danish pairs, all IBD-discordant, plus nine German pairs, of which four were IBD-concordant and five were IBD-discordant. Disease-associated traits were sought mainly through comparisons between IBD patients and their genetically identical healthy co-twins within discordant pairs. Each individual had, on average, about 151 000 unique TCRalpha sequences and 181 000 unique TCRbeta sequences available for analysis. What the study reported, not specific to this receptor: No difference in repertoire similarity was observed between concordant and discordant twins, possibly owing to limited statistical power. Compared with healthy twins, IBD patients shared fewer clonotypes with other individuals, and the difference was most pronounced in patients with signs of disease activity. Different T cell subtypes could not be distinguished in the analysis. Because patients received different immunosuppressive treatments, the repertoires may have picked up extra background noise and variability between individuals. The results gave no support for a single strong signal or clonotype linked to IBD. IBD patients had lower TCRbeta repertoire diversity, measured by the inverse Simpson index, than their healthy co-twins.

As for this clonotype: What this receptor recognizes is not known.

Libraries were made using 5' RACE. Each TCR library was prepared from about 3,300 ng of total RNA. For each sample, cDNA synthesis with SMARTScribe reverse transcriptase was split into eight separate reactions. During cDNA synthesis, unique molecular identifiers containing a 6-nucleotide sample barcode were introduced by template switching. TCRalpha and TCRbeta cDNA was amplified by two nested PCRs of about 15 and 9 cycles, with bead purification after each PCR. Before amplification, the cDNA was treated with uracil DNA-glycosylase and purified using the QIAquick PCR purification kit. The second PCR added Illumina TruSeq-compatible adapters along with sample-specific barcodes. TapeStation and Qubit were used to check library quality and concentration, and 5 ng of each library went into the pool. Sequencing of pooled libraries was carried out on an Illumina HiSeq2500 single-index Rapid Run using 2 x 100 bp reads and custom sequencing primers. The source study handled its data this way. PCR and sequencing errors were corrected by UMI-based consensus assembly using MiGEC version 1.2.6. MiXCR version 2.1.1 handled V(D)J alignment, clonotype assembly and CDR3 extraction. To normalise gene usage, clonotype sharing and MAIT/NKT TCR abundance, the analysis used the top 1000, 10 000 and 20 000 clonotypes per sample. After downsampling to 27 000 UMIs, diversity was calculated as the inverse Simpson index using the vegan R package. Paired Mann-Whitney U tests were applied to discordant twin pairs, with Benjamini-Hochberg correction for multiple testing. After TCRdb reprocessed the reads, each CDR3 protein sequence was kept as one row, without DNA. For this entry, the V and J calls and clone size follow TCRdb and not the study's own pipeline. The table for this sample records 70,000 to 95,000 distinct CDR3 sequences. Jointly, the top ten make up roughly 7% of the sample.

From each donor, an approximately 2.5 ml peripheral blood sample was collected into PAXgene tubes and kept at -80 degrees C. Without T cell sorting, total RNA was isolated from whole blood using the PAXgene blood miRNA kit on an automated QIAcube. Peripheral blood from monozygotic twin pairs who were concordant or discordant for inflammatory bowel disease underwent deep TCRalpha and TCRbeta repertoire profiling using unique molecular barcoding. Smoking habits were recorded for all twin pairs, and each individual was classified as a current, former or never smoker. Reading from cysteine to phenylalanine, the CDR3 counts 17 amino acids. Only the protein is on record. Via the germline V gene (reference sequence), CDR1 is LNHDA and CDR2 SQIVND.

The V gene is TRBV19 and the J gene is TRBJ1-2; TCRdb designates TRBD1, a call that cannot be tested without DNA. The TCR was taken from a human donor with ulcerative colitis or Crohn's disease, or a healthy co-twin of an affected twin (not recorded which). The sample consisted of blood. The CDR3 protein is CASSIMWGPQANYGYTF.